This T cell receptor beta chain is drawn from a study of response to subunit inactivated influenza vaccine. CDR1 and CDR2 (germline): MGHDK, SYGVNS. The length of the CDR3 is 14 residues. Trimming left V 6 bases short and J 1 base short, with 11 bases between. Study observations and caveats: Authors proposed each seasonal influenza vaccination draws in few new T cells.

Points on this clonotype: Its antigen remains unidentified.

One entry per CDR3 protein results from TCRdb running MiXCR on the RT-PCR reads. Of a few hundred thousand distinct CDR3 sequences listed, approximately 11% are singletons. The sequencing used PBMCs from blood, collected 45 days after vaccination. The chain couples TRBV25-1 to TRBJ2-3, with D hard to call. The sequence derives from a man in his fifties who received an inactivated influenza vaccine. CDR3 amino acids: CASSALPGTDTQYF. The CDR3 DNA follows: TGTGCCAGCAGCGCACTCCCTGGCACAGATACGCAGTATTTT.